The clone carrying this T cell receptor (beta chain) has more than one count but fewer than ten. The antigen is undetermined. This record comes from a study of T cell repertoires in aging, cancer and after chemotherapy. For the study at large: Pre- and post-chemotherapy samples were paired from chronic lymphocytic leukemia patients treated with fludarabine- or bendamustine-based regimens. The full dataset contained several million TCR reads.

Trimming stripped 4 bases from V and 4 bases from J, with 13 bases between. The CDR3 has 15 residues. CDR1 and CDR2 from the germline V gene are SGHVS and FNYEAQ. A mixed TRB-A/B primer pool amplified rearranged TRB by multiplex touch-down PCR. TCRdb used MiXCR to reprocess the multiplex PCR reads, holding one entry per CDR3 protein. The sample lists fewer than 4,500 distinct CDR3 sequences, roughly two fifths occurring once. Peripheral blood genomic DNA, not sorted cells or RNA, was the template. Points from the study as a whole: Loss of evenness, beyond lost richness, contributed to age-related TCR diversity decline in cancer patients. Across the chemotherapy interval, each cancer cohort showed higher median generation probability, suggesting thymic rebound.

Input material: blood. This TCR came from a human donor with a blood cancer. The chain employs TRBV7-6 and TRBJ2-2; D remains unclear. The chain's CDR3 is CASSSWTSTTGELFF. CDR3 DNA sequence: TGTGCCAGCAGCTCATGGACCTCGACCACCGGGGAGCTGTTTTTT.